Shown below are 12 T cell receptor beta chains from a single sample sequenced in a study of beta chain features in type 1 diabetes. Overall study results and limits: Shorter TCRB CDR3s, moderately but significantly so, marked every one of the four CD4+ subsets in Type 1 diabetes patients.

Expressed TCRB transcripts were sequenced because the entire RNA isolate underwent reverse transcription. The protocol was immunoSEQ multiplex PCR, while the TCRdb copy is restricted to in-frame clones and leaves out a portion. Here the sample spans 250,000 to 300,000 clones, approximately 25% being singletons. Their antigens are not known. Sequenced sample: naive CD4+ T cells from blood. The receptors derive from a woman aged 30 to 39 with type 1 diabetes.

The gene calls are TRBV19 and TRBJ2-1; D not certain. This CDR3 has 17 residues. Germline V lookup: CDR1 LNHDA, CDR2 SQIVND (reference sequence). With 5 bases removed from V and 0 bases from J, the gap between germline ends came to 17 bases. The CDR3, as DNA: TGTGCCAGTAGTGACGATCAGGCTGTAGGCTCCTACAATGAGCAGTTCTTC. Protein sequence: CASSDDQAVGSYNEQFF.

This clone was counted between two and nine times. The chain is built from TRBV6-6 and TRBJ2-5, with a tentative D call TRBD1 (6 bases). Looked up from germline, CDR1 is MNHNY and CDR2 is SVGAGI (reference sequence). The CDR3 length is 14 residues. Trimming took 6 bases from V and 2 from J, leaving 13 bases between them. CDR3 DNA sequence: TGTGCCAGCAGAGAACAGGGATTTCAAGAGACCCAGTACTTC. Its protein is CASREQGFQETQYF.

J is TRBJ1-5 and V is TRBV21-1; TRBD1 is the table's D call, not checked against the DNA. TRBV21-1 is flagged as a pseudogene. The CDR3 is made up of 17 amino acids. The CDR3 protein is CASSKDGPGGNNQPQHF. In nucleotides, the CDR3 is TGTGCCAGCAGCAAAGACGGGCCAGGGGGCAACAATCAGCCCCAGCATTTT.

The chain joins TRBV29-1 to TRBJ1-1; 8 bases line up with TRBD1. The junction had 5 bases not matched to a gene; V was cut back by 4 bases and J by 4 bases. This CDR3 comprises 13 residues. From germline, CDR1 is SQVTM and CDR2 ANQGSEA. CDR3 loop: CSVVQDRATEAFF. The CDR3 DNA is TGCAGCGTTGTCCAGGACAGGGCCACTGAAGCTTTCTTT.

The rearrangement links TRBV5-1 to TRBJ2-5, with a weak D call TRBD1 (5 bases). The CDR3 extends over 13 amino acids. V was trimmed by 3 bases and J by 9 bases, leaving 15 bases between them. Germline CDR1 is SGHRS and CDR2 is YFSETQ. The CDR3 DNA follows: TGCGCCAGCAGCTCCTTGGACACTTCATCCCAGTACTTC. Translating gives CASSSLDTSSQYF.

This clone was detected only a few times. The chain carries TRBV11-2 and TRBJ2-6; D is ambiguous. Trimming took 4 bases from V and 0 from J, leaving 10 bases between them. CDR1 is SGHAT, CDR2 FQNNGV, per germline. This CDR3 spans 16 amino acids. CDR3 protein: CASSSLPFSGANVLTF. The DNA of the CDR3 is TGTGCCAGCAGCTCTCTACCATTCTCTGGGGCCAACGTCCTGACTTTC.

The sample holds a few counts of this clone. V gene TRBV5-1 combines with J gene TRBJ2-1; possibly TRBD2 for D (6 bases). V lost 0 bases and J 12 bases, leaving 10 bases between the germline ends. Germline V CDR1 and CDR2: SGHRS, YFSETQ. The CDR3 length is 12 residues. The CDR3 loop reads CASSLEWGVQFF. The CDR3 nucleotides read TGCGCCAGCAGCTTGGAATGGGGGGTGCAGTTCTTC.

This clone was seen only a few times. The chain carries TRBV27 and TRBJ1-1; 8 nucleotides agree with TRBD1. Germline V gene data show CDR1 as MNHEY and CDR2 as SMNVEV (reference sequence). Losses at the gene ends were 6 bases for V and 1 base for J; bases not matched to a gene: 7. CDR3 size: 15 residues. This CDR3 is CASSFRTGKNTEAFF. In DNA form, the CDR3 reads TGTGCCAGCAGCTTCCGGACAGGGAAGAACACTGAAGCTTTCTTT.

This clone was seen more than once but under ten times. The CDR3 sequence: CACTPGQIFTGELFF. The DNA of the CDR3 is TGTGCCTGTACACCGGGACAGATATTCACCGGGGAGCTGTTTTTT. The chain joins TRBV30 to TRBJ2-2; 7 bases fit TRBD1. J gave up 4 bases and V 6 bases, and 11 bases lay outside the gene matches. Germline loops: CDR1 GTSNPN, CDR2 SVGIG (reference sequence). This CDR3 comprises 15 residues.

This clone was counted only a few times. The V call is TRBV19, the J call TRBJ2-2, with D hard to call. The germline V gene has CDR1 LNHDA and CDR2 SQIVND (reference sequence). The V end was cut by 7 bases, the J end by 4 bases, with 10 bases between. The CDR3 is 13 amino acids. In DNA, the CDR3 is TGTGCCAGTACCCCTCCGGGCACCGGGGAGCTGTTTTTT. It translates to CASTPPGTGELFF.

This clone was recorded a few times. The chain is built from TRBV7-9 and TRBJ2-1; D unresolved. Germline values: CDR1 SEHNR, CDR2 FQNEAQ (reference sequence). The CDR3 runs 11 residues. The ends were cut back, 1 base at V and 8 bases at J, with 3 bases in the middle. The CDR3 region is CASSLVDEQFF. CDR3 bases: TGTGCCAGCAGCTTAGTAGATGAGCAGTTCTTC.

The chain has TRBV28 and TRBJ2-5; a weak D match, TRBD1 (5 bases). Trimming left V 6 bases short and J 5 bases short, with 13 bases between. This CDR3 comprises 13 residues. The V gene's germline CDR1 is MDHEN and CDR2 SYDVKM. The CDR3: CASSQTDRETQYF. The CDR3 nucleotides are TGTGCCAGCAGCCAGACAGATCGGGAGACCCAGTACTTC.